One sample yielded the 30 T cell receptor beta chains listed below, sequenced in a study of spatial heterogeneity in lung cancer (dated by TCRdb to the late 2010s). What the authors observed across the whole study: The number of expanded intratumoral alpha and beta TCRs correlated with the tumor nonsynonymous mutation count.

Which antigens these TCRs recognize remains unknown. The sample's time point label, in plain terms: sample taken at primary tumor resection. Libraries were constructed by 5' RACE. These reads were obtained on a NextSeq 500. Using fastp trimming at Q25 and MiXCR clonotype assembly, TCRdb reanalyzed the public sequencing data and kept in-frame beta chains. CDR3 protein sequences are deduplicated, and each keeps its most common genes and DNA. Here the sample has roughly 18,000 distinct CDR3 sequences; 9.5% to 10% occur a single time. The ten largest clones add up to less than 25% of the sample. This material consisted of lung tumor tissue, taken at surgery. The receptors derive from a female donor with early-stage non-small cell lung cancer.

This clonotype was counted between two and nine times. This beta chain came through as a stray read in a library set up for alpha chains, and its size says little. The genes are TRBV29-1 and TRBJ2-2, with unresolved D. The CDR3 covers 12 residues. CDR1 is SQVTM, CDR2 ANQGSEA, per germline. V lost 0 bases, J lost 13 bases, and 12 bases lay in between. The CDR3 bases are TGCAGCGTTGAAGATCGGCTGTATGGGCTGTTTTTT. This encodes CSVEDRLYGLFF.

This clonotype showed up many times. This beta chain appears as a stray read in a library generated for alpha chains; its size is not informative. The chain recombines TRBV20-1 with TRBJ2-3; 11 bases line up with TRBD2. The CDR3 length is 13 residues. Looked up from germline, CDR1 is DFQATT and CDR2 is SNEGSKA (reference sequence). The trim removed 7 bases at V and 1 base at J, leaving 1 base unmatched. In DNA form, the CDR3 reads TGCAGTGGGGGACTAGCGGGCACAGATACGCAGTATTTT. This encodes CSGGLAGTDTQYF.

A few counts support this clonotype. This beta chain is an off-target read within a library intended for alpha chains, so its frequency means little. This chain links TRBV9 with TRBJ1-1, with D hard to call. Germline loops: CDR1 SGDLS, CDR2 YYNGEE. V was trimmed by 0 bases and J by 0 bases, leaving 15 bases between them. The CDR3 is 17 amino acids. The CDR3 region is CASSVDGPEGVNTEAFF. The CDR3 DNA sequence: TGTGCCAGCAGCGTAGATGGCCCCGAAGGTGTGAACACTGAAGCTTTCTTT.

Details on this clonotype: This beta chain was picked up by a library intended for alpha chains and is off target, so its count carries little meaning. J is TRBJ2-3 and V is TRBV5-1, with 8 bases fitting TRBD1. J was trimmed by 8 bases and V by 6 bases; bases with no gene match: 8. Germline values: CDR1 SGHRS, CDR2 YFSETQ. The CDR3 is 13 amino acids. CDR3 in amino acids: CASNIYRGTTQYF. The CDR3 region has the DNA TGCGCCAGCAATATCTACAGGGGGACTACGCAGTATTTT.

This clonotype was recorded many times. The library was built for alpha chains, so this beta chain is an off-target read and its size means little. This chain joins TRBV29-1 and TRBJ2-3; either TRBD1 or TRBD2 may supply D (5 bases each). Germline V gives CDR1 SQVTM, CDR2 ANQGSEA. The V gene lost 6 bases and the J gene lost 1 base, with 17 bases spanning the gap. The CDR3 sequence is 15 residues long. The CDR3 nucleotides are TGCAGCGTAACGCGGCAGGGAGAGGGCACAGATACGCAGTATTTT. It is translated as CSVTRQGEGTDTQYF.

This clonotype ranks as medium-sized. The library was built for alpha chains, so this beta chain is an off-target read and its size means little. The chain couples TRBV6-5 to TRBJ2-2; 9 nucleotides match TRBD1. The CDR3 length is 17 residues. J gave up 5 bases and V 2 bases, and 9 bases lay outside the gene matches. The germline gives CDR1 MNHEY, CDR2 SVGAGI. The CDR3 nucleotides are TGTGCCAGCAGTTACGGGCCGGGACAGGGATTGACCGGGGAGCTGTTTTTT. It yields the protein CASSYGPGQGLTGELFF.

There are a few counts of this clonotype. For a library built for alpha chains, this beta chain is a stray read; little rests on its size. The J gene is TRBJ2-3, the V gene TRBV29-1; either TRBD1 or TRBD2 may supply D (5 bases each). The V gene's germline CDR1 is SQVTM and CDR2 ANQGSEA. V was pared by 4 bases and J by 2 bases, with 10 bases between. This CDR3 comprises 13 residues. The DNA for the CDR3 is TGCAGCGTTGGGGGGACGCACACAGATACGCAGTATTTT. Its translation is CSVGGTHTDTQYF.

This clonotype was recorded many times. Since the library was made to target alpha chains, this beta chain is a stray read and its abundance is not meaningful. This chain links TRBV28 with TRBJ1-2; D is uncertain. Germline V gene lookup returns CDR1 MDHEN and CDR2 SYDVKM. The CDR3 sequence is 16 residues long. Trimming took off 6 bases at V and 3 bases at J, with 20 bases between the two ends. CDR3 loop: CASSLNAGQDDYGYTF. The CDR3 coding sequence is TGTGCCAGCAGCTTAAACGCCGGGCAGGACGACTATGGCTACACCTTC.

In its sample, this clonotype is medium-sized. This beta chain was picked up by a library intended for alpha chains and is off target, so its count carries little meaning. The rearrangement uses TRBV7-2 and TRBJ2-3; 13 positions match TRBD2. Trimming took 4 bases from V and 2 from J; bases not matched to a gene: 3. This CDR3 has 16 residues. Germline V CDR1 and CDR2: SGHTA, FQGNSA. CDR3 sequence reads: CASSSGLAGNTDTQYF. CDR3 DNA sequence: TGTGCCAGCAGCTCGGGACTAGCGGGGAACACAGATACGCAGTATTTT. The full variable domain, in which reference TRBV7-2 and TRBJ2-3 provide the parts outside the CDR3, is GAGVSQSPSNKVTEKGKDVELRCDPISGHTALYWYRQSLGQGLEFLIYFQGNSAPDKSGLPSDRFSAERTGGSVSTLTIQRTQQEDSAVYLCASSSGLAGNTDTQYFGPGTRLTVL.

This clonotype qualifies as medium-sized. Being off target in a library aimed at alpha chains, this beta chain has a size of little meaning. The chain joins TRBV5-1 to TRBJ2-2, with a tentative D call TRBD1 (7 bases). The CDR3 consists of 14 residues. V was trimmed by 4 bases and J by 7 bases, leaving 14 bases between them. Germline V gene lookup returns CDR1 SGHRS and CDR2 YFSETQ. The CDR3 here is CASSAGTAGGELFF. CDR3 nucleotides: TGCGCCAGCAGCGCAGGGACAGCGGGCGGGGAGCTGTTTTTT. Full variable domain (missing parts from reference TRBV5-1 and TRBJ2-2): KAGVTQTPRYLIKTRGQQVTLSCSPISGHRSVSWYQQTPGQGLQFLFEYFSETQRNKGNFPGRFSGRQFSNSRSEMNVSTLELGDSALYLCASSAGTAGGELFFGEGSRLTVL.

This clonotype was detected only a few times. This beta chain is off target for a library built for alpha chains, so its abundance means little. This chain links TRBV10-3 with TRBJ2-5, with 10 bases identical to TRBD1. Germline trimming cut 5 bases from V and 11 bases from J; bases unmatched to any gene: 14. This CDR3 spans 15 amino acids. The germline gives CDR1 ENHRY, CDR2 SYGVKD. CDR3: CAISSGTGALRAQYF. The CDR3 nucleotides are TGTGCCATCAGTTCCGGGACAGGGGCTCTTAGGGCTCAGTACTTC.

This clonotype was found many times. As an off-target read in a library built for alpha chains, this beta chain has a frequency of little significance. The chain uses TRBV12-3 or TRBV12-4 and TRBJ2-3; 13 bases align to TRBD2. The junction had 4 bases not matched to a gene; V was cut back by 5 bases and J by 5 bases. This CDR3 spans 15 amino acids. The CDR3 spells CASSTTSGGKDTQYF. The CDR3 DNA reads as TGTGCCAGCAGTACGACTAGCGGGGGGAAAGATACGCAGTATTTT.

This clonotype is a singleton in its sample. This beta chain is a stray sequence in a library constructed for alpha chains; its clone size is not meaningful. This sequence joins TRBV10-3 and TRBJ2-3, with D possibly matching TRBD2 (7 bases). The length of the CDR3 is 16 residues. Trimming removed 0 bases from V and 1 base from J, with 11 bases in between. The V gene's germline CDR1 is ENHRY and CDR2 SYGVKD. The CDR3 here is CAISESTGRGTDTQYF. In DNA form, the CDR3 reads TGTGCCATCAGTGAGTCTACAGGGAGGGGCACAGATACGCAGTATTTT.

This clonotype was recorded many times. Because this beta chain is a stray read in a library intended to capture alpha chains, its abundance should not be given much weight. The chain links TRBV27 to TRBJ1-2; TRBD1 agrees at 10 bases. The CDR3 contains 13 residues. J lost 5 bases, V lost 5 bases, and 2 bases had no gene match. Germline CDR1 and CDR2: MNHEY and SMNVEV (reference sequence). In DNA, the CDR3 is TGTGCCAGCAGTCAGGGACAGGGGTATGGCTACACCTTC. Translating it yields CASSQGQGYGYTF.

Details on this clonotype: This beta chain appears as a stray read in a library generated for alpha chains; its size is not informative. The chain couples TRBV7-2 to TRBJ2-3, with D possibly being TRBD2 (5 bases). V was trimmed by 1 base and J by 5 bases, leaving 13 bases between them. The CDR3 covers 15 residues. CDR1 is SGHTA and CDR2 is FQGNSA in the germline V gene. The CDR3 sequence is CASSLVGGSGDTQYF. CDR3 DNA sequence: TGTGCCAGCAGCTTAGTCGGAGGTTCGGGAGATACGCAGTATTTT.

By sample share, this clonotype is medium-sized. This beta chain is an unintended read in a library built for alpha chains; its size means little. The chain links TRBV20-1 to TRBJ2-6; D call uncertain. The CDR3 has 15 amino acids. The V end lost 4 bases, the J end lost 0 bases, and 10 bases lay between the germline ends. Germline CDR1 and CDR2: DFQATT and SNEGSKA (reference sequence). CDR3 protein: CSANSPLSGANVLTF. The CDR3 DNA follows: TGCAGTGCTAACTCCCCCCTCTCTGGGGCCAACGTCCTGACTTTC.

This clonotype was detected a few times. For a library built for alpha chains, this beta chain is a stray read; little rests on its size. This chain links TRBV28 with TRBJ1-4; maybe TRBD1 (6 bases). Per the germline V gene, CDR1 is MDHEN and CDR2 is SYDVKM. This CDR3 contains 14 residues. V was cut by 3 bases and J by 7 bases, with 12 bases left in between. Here the CDR3 DNA reads TGTGCCAGCAGTTTTTCCAGGGGTGGTGAAAAACTGTTTTTT. Amino acids: CASSFSRGGEKLFF.

A few counts support this clonotype. This beta chain is off target for a library built for alpha chains, so its abundance means little. The genes are TRBV2 and TRBJ2-7; D assignment may be TRBD1 or TRBD2 (6 bases each). V lost 4 bases, J lost 0 bases, and 13 bases lay in between. CDR1 is SNHLY and CDR2 is FYNNEI in the germline V gene. The CDR3 is 15 amino acids. The CDR3 DNA reads as TGTGCCAGCAGTGGCGGGACAATCAGCTCCTACGAGCAGTACTTC. Residues: CASSGGTISSYEQYF.

About this clonotype itself: It may be a read error: a sequence one base away is much more abundant. This beta chain was picked up by a library intended for alpha chains and is off target, so its count carries little meaning. This sequence joins TRBV7-8 and TRBJ1-5, with unresolved D. The CDR3 sequence is 13 residues long. Germline assignment: CDR1 SGHVS and CDR2 FQNEAQ. V lost 8 bases, J lost 4 bases, and 12 bases lay in between. The CDR3 loop is CASGRDSNQPQHF. The CDR3 DNA sequence: TGTGCCAGCGGGAGGGATTCGAATCAGCCCCAGCATTTT.

This clonotype was detected many times. This beta chain is an off-target read within a library intended for alpha chains, so its frequency means little. The rearrangement uses TRBV5-1 and TRBJ2-1, with D unresolved. Germline CDR1 SGHRS, CDR2 YFSETQ. The V end was cut by 4 bases, the J end by 7 bases, with 15 bases between. This CDR3 spans 14 amino acids. The CDR3 sequence is CASSLGGASNEQFF. For the CDR3, the DNA is TGCGCCAGCAGCCTGGGCGGCGCCTCGAATGAGCAGTTCTTC.

There are many counts of this clonotype. Within a library made for alpha chains, this beta chain is off target, and its count is uninformative. The V and J genes are TRBV20-1 and TRBJ2-5; D may correspond to TRBD1 or TRBD2 (6 bases each). The V gene lost 0 bases and the J gene lost 4 bases, with 12 bases spanning the gap. Germline CDR1 and CDR2: DFQATT and SNEGSKA (reference sequence). The CDR3 has 14 amino acids. CDR3 region: CSARDTRGRETQYF. The CDR3 DNA reads as TGCAGTGCTAGAGATACCCGGGGGCGAGAGACCCAGTACTTC.

This clonotype was picked up a small number of times. This beta chain represents an off-target read in a library built for alpha chains; its size is of limited meaning. The V gene is TRBV7-9, the J gene TRBJ1-5, with no clear D. CDR3 length: 13 residues. Looked up from germline, CDR1 is SEHNR and CDR2 is FQNEAQ (reference sequence). Trimming removed 5 bases at V and 1 base at J, with 6 bases between. CDR3 in amino acids: CASSPDSNQPQHF. The CDR3 DNA is TGTGCCAGCAGCCCAGACAGCAATCAGCCCCAGCATTTT.

This clonotype was found many times. This beta chain turned up in a library designed for alpha chains; as an off-target read, its abundance says little. The genes are TRBV6-5 and TRBJ2-7; 8 bases are shared with TRBD1. Germline V CDR1 and CDR2: MNHEY, SVGAGI. The length of the CDR3 is 14 residues. The J segment lost 3 bases and the V segment lost 6 bases, leaving 7 bases of the junction unmatched. In DNA form, the CDR3 reads TGTGCCAGCAGGCCCGGACAGGGCCACTACGAGCAGTACTTC. Translation gives CASRPGQGHYEQYF.

This clonotype was recorded at least ten times. Since the library was made to target alpha chains, this beta chain is a stray read and its abundance is not meaningful. The rearrangement uses TRBV20-1 and TRBJ2-2; D tentatively fits TRBD1 or TRBD2 (6 bases each). CDR1 DFQATT and CDR2 SNEGSKA come from the germline V gene (reference sequence). The CDR3 has 14 residues. Trimming cost V 6 bases and J 3 bases, with 14 bases left between them. The chain's CDR3 is CSAKGGLDTGELFF. The CDR3 DNA reads as TGCAGTGCAAAGGGGGGTTTGGACACCGGGGAGCTGTTTTTT.

This clonotype was recorded many times. A library made for alpha chains picked up this beta chain off target, so its size means little. The chain couples TRBV7-3 to TRBJ2-5; 7 bases map to TRBD2. The ends lost 3 bases at V and 2 bases at J; junction bases unmatched: 3. This CDR3 is 14 amino acids long. CDR1 and CDR2 from the germline V gene are SGHTA and FQGTGA. The CDR3 DNA follows: TGTGCCAGCAGCTTGGGGAGGGGTCAAGAGACCCAGTACTTC. It encodes CASSLGRGQETQYF.

This clonotype was counted at least ten times. Since the library was made to target alpha chains, this beta chain is a stray read and its abundance is not meaningful. The rearrangement joins TRBV5-6 to TRBJ2-3; the D is unclear. Germline V CDR1 and CDR2: SGHDT, YYEEEE. This CDR3 contains 12 residues. Trimming removed 2 bases from V and 3 bases from J, with 4 bases in between. The CDR3 region is CASSFGTDTQYF. As DNA, the CDR3 is TGTGCCAGCAGCTTCGGTACAGATACGCAGTATTTT.

As concerns this clonotype: This beta chain is an unintended read in a library built for alpha chains; its size means little. The chain has TRBV20-1 and TRBJ1-1; D ambiguous. Looked up from germline, CDR1 is DFQATT and CDR2 is SNEGSKA (reference sequence). The CDR3 consists of 12 residues. Trimming stripped 6 bases from V and 1 base from J, with 9 bases between. CDR3 DNA: TGCAGTGCCGCCCACGGGAACACTGAAGCTTTCTTT. This translates into CSAAHGNTEAFF.

Worth noting for this clonotype: Because the library targeted alpha chains, this beta chain is an off-target read whose size means little. This sequence joins TRBV7-2 and TRBJ2-1; TRBD2 is a possible D gene (6 bases). The CDR3 runs to 14 residues. V was shortened by 1 base and J by 5 bases, with 9 bases between the two germline ends. CDR1 is SGHTA and CDR2 is FQGNSA in the germline V gene. The CDR3 DNA is TGTGCCAGCAGCTTAGAGGCGGGAAACAATGAGCAGTTCTTC. Protein product: CASSLEAGNNEQFF.

Many counts were recorded for this clonotype. The library was built for alpha chains, so this beta chain is an off-target read and its size means little. The chain carries TRBV5-1 and TRBJ2-7; 7 bases map to TRBD1. Germline-derived CDR1 and CDR2 are SGHRS and YFSETQ. J gave up 4 bases and V 3 bases, and 13 bases lay outside the gene matches. This CDR3 comprises 16 residues. Written as DNA, the CDR3 is TGCGCCAGCAGCTCTGGATCGGGACAGTTCTCTTACGAGCAGTACTTC. Amino acid sequence: CASSSGSGQFSYEQYF. Complete variable domain (other parts from reference TRBV5-1 and TRBJ2-7): KAGVTQTPRYLIKTRGQQVTLSCSPISGHRSVSWYQQTPGQGLQFLFEYFSETQRNKGNFPGRFSGRQFSNSRSEMNVSTLELGDSALYLCASSSGSGQFSYEQYFGPGTRLTVT.

As to this clonotype: The library was prepared for alpha chains; this beta chain is a stray read, so its frequency means little. The V and J genes are TRBV7-2 and TRBJ1-2; D perhaps matches TRBD1 (5 bases). V gave up 5 bases and J gave up 8 bases, with 15 bases separating them. The CDR3 consists of 13 residues. The germline V gene has CDR1 SGHTA and CDR2 FQGNSA. The CDR3 DNA is TGTGCCAGCAGCCACGGACGTACAGGAGGCTACACCTTC. Protein sequence: CASSHGRTGGYTF.